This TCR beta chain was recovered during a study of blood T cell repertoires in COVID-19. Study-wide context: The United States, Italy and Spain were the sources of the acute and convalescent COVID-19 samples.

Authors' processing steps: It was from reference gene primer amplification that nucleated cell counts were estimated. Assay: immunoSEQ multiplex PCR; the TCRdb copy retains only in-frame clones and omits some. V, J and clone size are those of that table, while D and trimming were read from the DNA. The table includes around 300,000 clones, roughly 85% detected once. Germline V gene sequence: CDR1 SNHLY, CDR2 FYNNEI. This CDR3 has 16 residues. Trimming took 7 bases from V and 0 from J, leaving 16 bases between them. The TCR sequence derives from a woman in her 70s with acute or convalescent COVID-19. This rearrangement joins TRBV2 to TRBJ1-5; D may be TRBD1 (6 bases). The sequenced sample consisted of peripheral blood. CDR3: CASTRRGGFSNQPQHF. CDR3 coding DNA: TGTGCCAGCACTCGGCGGGGGGGCTTTAGCAATCAGCCCCAGCATTTT.